This is a list of T cell receptor beta chains from one sample in a study of T-cell memory formation after mild COVID-19. TCRdb independently ran MiXCR on the 5' RACE reads; one entry per CDR3 protein. The repertoire holds 35,000 to 45,000 distinct CDR3 sequences, with more than 7% as singletons. Input material: PBMCs or a T cell subset sorted from them (not recorded which). All receptors derive from a man in his late teens or twenties who had mild COVID-19 (a few samples of this study predate the infection). Cell type and time point are not known. Both conserved end residues are part of each CDR3. D genes are given only for firm matches. Expanded clones get a size class; other rows say once, few or many, or leave the size out.

d_call: -; v_call: TRBV9; j_call: TRBJ1-6; clone_size: few; cdr3_aa: CASSVTAGDSPLHF; cdr3_nt: TGTGCCAGCAGCGTAACGGCGGGGGATTCACCCCTCCACTTT
d_call: TRBD2; v_call: TRBV4-3; j_call: TRBJ2-3; clone_size: -; cdr3_aa: CASSQNPPTSGGRTDTQYF; cdr3_nt: TGCGCCAGCAGCCAAAATCCGCCGACTAGCGGGGGGCGCACAGATACGCAGTATTTT
d_call: TRBD1; v_call: TRBV30; j_call: TRBJ1-2; clone_size: few; cdr3_aa: CAWETGGDGYTF; cdr3_nt: TGTGCCTGGGAAACAGGGGGCGATGGCTACACCTTC
d_call: TRBD2; v_call: TRBV10-3; j_call: TRBJ2-1; clone_size: few; cdr3_aa: CAISEPGTRGQSLEPEQFF; cdr3_nt: TGTGCCATCAGTGAGCCCGGGACTAGAGGCCAAAGCCTCGAGCCGGAGCAGTTCTTC
d_call: -; v_call: TRBV7-9; j_call: TRBJ2-3; clone_size: many; cdr3_aa: CASSLWSRGADTQYF; cdr3_nt: TGTGCCAGCAGCTTATGGAGCAGGGGAGCAGATACGCAGTATTTT
d_call: -; v_call: TRBV7-2; j_call: TRBJ2-2; clone_size: few; cdr3_aa: CASSLFQGGTGELFF; cdr3_nt: TGTGCCAGCAGCTTATTCCAAGGGGGGACCGGGGAGCTGTTTTTT
d_call: -; v_call: TRBV5-5; j_call: TRBJ1-1; clone_size: -; cdr3_aa: CASSLISSGNTEAFF; cdr3_nt: TGTGCCAGCAGCTTGATATCGTCAGGGAACACTGAAGCTTTCTTT
d_call: -; v_call: TRBV27; j_call: TRBJ2-3; clone_size: many; cdr3_aa: CASRLADSTDTQYF; cdr3_nt: TGTGCCAGCAGATTAGCGGATAGCACAGATACGCAGTATTTT
d_call: -; v_call: TRBV18; j_call: TRBJ2-5; clone_size: -; cdr3_aa: CASSPSYSKETQYF; cdr3_nt: TGTGCCAGCTCACCGAGTTACAGTAAAGAGACCCAGTACTTC
d_call: -; v_call: TRBV7-6; j_call: TRBJ1-4; clone_size: many; cdr3_aa: CASSDGGEKLFF; cdr3_nt: TGTGCCAGCAGCGATGGAGGAGAAAAACTGTTTTTT